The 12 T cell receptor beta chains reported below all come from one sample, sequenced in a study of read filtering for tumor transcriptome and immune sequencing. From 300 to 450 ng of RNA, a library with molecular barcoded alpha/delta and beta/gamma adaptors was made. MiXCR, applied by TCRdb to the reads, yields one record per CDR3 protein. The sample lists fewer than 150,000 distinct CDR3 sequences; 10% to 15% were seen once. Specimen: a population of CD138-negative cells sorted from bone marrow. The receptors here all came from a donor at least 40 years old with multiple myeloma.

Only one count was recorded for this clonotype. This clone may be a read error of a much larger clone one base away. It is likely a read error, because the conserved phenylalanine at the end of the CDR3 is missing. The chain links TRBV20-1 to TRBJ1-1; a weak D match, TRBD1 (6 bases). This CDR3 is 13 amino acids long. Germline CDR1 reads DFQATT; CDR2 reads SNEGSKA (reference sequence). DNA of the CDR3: TGCACTCCGCGGACAGATAAGAACACTGAAGCTTTCATT. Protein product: CTPRTDKNTEAFI.

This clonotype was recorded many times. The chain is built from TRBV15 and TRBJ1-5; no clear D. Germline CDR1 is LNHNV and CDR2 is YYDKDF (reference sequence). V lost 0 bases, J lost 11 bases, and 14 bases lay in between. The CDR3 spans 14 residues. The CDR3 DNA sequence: TGTGCCACCAGCAGAGACCTGGGCGACTCGTCCCAGCATTTT. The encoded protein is CATSRDLGDSSQHF.

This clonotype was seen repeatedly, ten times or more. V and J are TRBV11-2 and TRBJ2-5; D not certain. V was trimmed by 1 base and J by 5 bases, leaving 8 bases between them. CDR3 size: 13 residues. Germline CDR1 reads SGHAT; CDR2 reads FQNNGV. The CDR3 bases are TGTGCCAGCAGCTTAGGTGGTCCGGAGACCCAGTACTTC. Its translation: CASSLGGPETQYF.

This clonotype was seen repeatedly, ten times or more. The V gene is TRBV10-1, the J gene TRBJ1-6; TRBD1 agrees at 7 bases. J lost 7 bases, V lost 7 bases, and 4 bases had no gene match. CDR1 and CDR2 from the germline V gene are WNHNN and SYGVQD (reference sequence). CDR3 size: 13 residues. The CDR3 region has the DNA TGCGCCAGCAATCAGGGGGAAAATTCACCCCTCCACTTT. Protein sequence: CASNQGENSPLHF.

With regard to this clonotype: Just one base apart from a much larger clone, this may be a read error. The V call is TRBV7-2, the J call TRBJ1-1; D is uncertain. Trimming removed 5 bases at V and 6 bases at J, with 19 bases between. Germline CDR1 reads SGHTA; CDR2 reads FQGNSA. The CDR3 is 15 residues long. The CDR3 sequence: CASSAFRGFNAEAFF. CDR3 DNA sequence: TGTGCCAGCAGCGCCTTCAGAGGCTTCAACGCTGAAGCTTTCTTT.

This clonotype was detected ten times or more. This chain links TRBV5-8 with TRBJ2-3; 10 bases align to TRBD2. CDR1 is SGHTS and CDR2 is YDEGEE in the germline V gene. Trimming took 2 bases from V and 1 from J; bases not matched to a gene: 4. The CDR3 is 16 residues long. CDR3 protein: CASSFDSGGRTDTQYF. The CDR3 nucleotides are TGTGCCAGCAGCTTCGATAGCGGGGGGCGCACAGATACGCAGTATTTT.

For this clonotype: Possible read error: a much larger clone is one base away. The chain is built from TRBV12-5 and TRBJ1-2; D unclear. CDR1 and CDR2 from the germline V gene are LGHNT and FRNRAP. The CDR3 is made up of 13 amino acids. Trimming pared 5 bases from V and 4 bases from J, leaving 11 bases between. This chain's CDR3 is CASGPRSSYGYTF. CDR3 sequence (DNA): TGTGCTAGTGGTCCCCGGTCCAGCTATGGCTACACCTTC.

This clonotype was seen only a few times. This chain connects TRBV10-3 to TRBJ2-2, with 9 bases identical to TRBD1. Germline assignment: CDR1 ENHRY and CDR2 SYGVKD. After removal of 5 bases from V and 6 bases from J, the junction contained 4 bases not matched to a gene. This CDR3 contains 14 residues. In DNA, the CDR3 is TGTGCCATCAGTCGGGACAGGGAAGCCGGGGAGCTGTTTTTT. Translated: CAISRDREAGELFF.

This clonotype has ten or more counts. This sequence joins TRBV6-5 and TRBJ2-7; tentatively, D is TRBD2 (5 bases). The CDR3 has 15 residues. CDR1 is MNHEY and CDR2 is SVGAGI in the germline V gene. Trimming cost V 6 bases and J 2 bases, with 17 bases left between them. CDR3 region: CASSPIGNRPYEQYF. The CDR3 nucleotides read TGTGCCAGCAGCCCTATCGGGAATCGCCCCTACGAGCAGTACTTC.

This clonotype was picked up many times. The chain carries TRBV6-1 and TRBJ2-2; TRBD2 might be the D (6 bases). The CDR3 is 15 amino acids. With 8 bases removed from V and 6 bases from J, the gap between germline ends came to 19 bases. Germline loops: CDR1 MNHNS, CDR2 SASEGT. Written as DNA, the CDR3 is TGTGCCAGCTGGCCCTCCCGGGAGCCCCCCGGGGAGCTGTTTTTT. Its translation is CASWPSREPPGELFF.

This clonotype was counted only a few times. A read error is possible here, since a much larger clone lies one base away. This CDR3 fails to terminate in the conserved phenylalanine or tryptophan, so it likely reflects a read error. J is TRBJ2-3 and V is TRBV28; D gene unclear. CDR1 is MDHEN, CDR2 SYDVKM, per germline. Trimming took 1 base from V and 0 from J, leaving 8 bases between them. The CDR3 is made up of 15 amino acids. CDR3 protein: CASSLFPGSTDTQYL. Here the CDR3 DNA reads TGTGCCAGCAGTTTATTCCCCGGGAGCACAGATACGCAGTATCTT.

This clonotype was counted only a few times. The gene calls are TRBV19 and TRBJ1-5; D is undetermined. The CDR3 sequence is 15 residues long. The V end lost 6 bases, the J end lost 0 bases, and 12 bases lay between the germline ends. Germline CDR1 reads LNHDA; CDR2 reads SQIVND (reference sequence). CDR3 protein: CASSVGSPSNQPQHF. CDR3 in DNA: TGTGCCAGTAGCGTCGGAAGCCCTAGCAATCAGCCCCAGCATTTT.